This TCR beta chain derives from a study of tumor-infiltrating lymphocytes in primary liver carcinoma. Study as a whole: Tumors measured about 4 to 10 cm and were stage T1-T3 N0M0. Findings and limits, study-wide: Tumor-adjacent and tumor-blood pairs showed less overlap than tumor region pairs. A fraction of only about 7.5-24% of top clones appeared in all five tumor regions.

Investigators took RNA and DNA out together from roughly 20-30 mg of unsorted bulk tissue. Tumor samples all exceeded 90% viable tumor cells. Of note for this clonotype: Antigen specificity is unknown. The junction departs from germline at one end; a sequencing error may be responsible.

CDR1 and CDR2 from the germline V gene are SQVTM and ANQGSEA. The CDR3 sequence is 13 residues long. TCR beta cDNA was reverse-transcribed from 500 ng of total RNA. The reaction used a constant-region primer and ProtoScript II reverse transcriptase. Investigators got TCR beta libraries out of three nested multiplex PCR rounds, done with slightly modified ARM-PCR. Researchers ran the first two PCR rounds for around 10 cycles each with TRBV1-TRBV30 forward primers and a C-beta reverse primer. Via MiXCR, TCRdb re-called the multiplex PCR reads, giving one row per CDR3 protein. The sample holds approximately 92,000 distinct CDR3 sequences, more than 60% seen once.

The sample was liver tumor tissue from sampling region 5. Subset described: tumor region T5, tumor centre. This chain connects TRBV29-1 to TRBJ1-2; 8 bases agree with TRBD1. The clonotype comes from a woman aged 60-75 years with primary liver carcinoma and hepatitis B virus infection. The CDR3 protein is CNVERTGTYGYTF. DNA of the CDR3: TGCAACGTTGAGAGGACAGGGACCTATGGCTACACCTTC. The full variable domain, rest sourced from reference TRBV29-1 and TRBJ1-2, is SAVISQKPSRDICQRGTSLTIQCQVDSQVTMMFWYRQQPGQSLTLIATANQGSEATYESGFVIDKFPISRPNLTFSTLTVSNMSPEDSSIYLCNVERTGTYGYTFGSGTRLTVV.